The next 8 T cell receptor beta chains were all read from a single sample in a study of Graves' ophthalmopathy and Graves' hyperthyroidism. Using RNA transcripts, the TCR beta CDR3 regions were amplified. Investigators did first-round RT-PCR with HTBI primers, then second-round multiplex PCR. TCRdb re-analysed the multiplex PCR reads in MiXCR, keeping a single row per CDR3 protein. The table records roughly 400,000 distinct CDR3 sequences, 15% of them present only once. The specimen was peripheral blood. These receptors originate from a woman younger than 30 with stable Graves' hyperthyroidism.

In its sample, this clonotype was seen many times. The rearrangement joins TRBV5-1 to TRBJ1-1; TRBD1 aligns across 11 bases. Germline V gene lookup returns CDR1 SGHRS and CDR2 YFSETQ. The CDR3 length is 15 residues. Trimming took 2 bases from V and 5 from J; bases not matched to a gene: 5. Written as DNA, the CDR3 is TGCGCCAGCAGCTTAAAGGGACAGGGGGGTACTGAAGCTTTCTTT. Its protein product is CASSLKGQGGTEAFF.

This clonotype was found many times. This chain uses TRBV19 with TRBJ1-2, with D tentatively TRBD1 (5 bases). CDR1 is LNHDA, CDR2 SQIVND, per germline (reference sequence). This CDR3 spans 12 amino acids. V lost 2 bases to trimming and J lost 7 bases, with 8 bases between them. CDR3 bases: TGTGCCAGTAGTATAAGGGGAGCTGGCTACACCTTC. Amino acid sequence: CASSIRGAGYTF.

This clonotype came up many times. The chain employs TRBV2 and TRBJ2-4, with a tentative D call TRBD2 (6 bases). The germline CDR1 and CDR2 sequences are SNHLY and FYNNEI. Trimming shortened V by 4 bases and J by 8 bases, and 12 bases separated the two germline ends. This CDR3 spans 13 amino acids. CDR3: CASSVEGMDIQYF. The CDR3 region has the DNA TGTGCCAGCAGTGTGGAGGGGATGGACATTCAGTACTTC.

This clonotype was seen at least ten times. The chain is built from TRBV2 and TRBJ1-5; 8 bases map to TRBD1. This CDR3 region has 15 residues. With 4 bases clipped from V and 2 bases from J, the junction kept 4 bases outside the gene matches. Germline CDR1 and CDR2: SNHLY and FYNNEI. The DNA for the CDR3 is TGTGCCAGCAGTGGATCGGGACAGGGCAATCAGCCCCAGCATTTT. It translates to CASSGSGQGNQPQHF.

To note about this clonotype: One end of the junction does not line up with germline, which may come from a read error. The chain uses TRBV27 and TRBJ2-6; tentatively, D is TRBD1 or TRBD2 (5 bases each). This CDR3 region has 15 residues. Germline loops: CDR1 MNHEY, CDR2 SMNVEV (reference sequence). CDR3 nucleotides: TGTGCCAGCAGTTTAACGTCCTCCGGGGCCGACGTCCTGACTTTC. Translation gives CASSLTSSGADVLTF.

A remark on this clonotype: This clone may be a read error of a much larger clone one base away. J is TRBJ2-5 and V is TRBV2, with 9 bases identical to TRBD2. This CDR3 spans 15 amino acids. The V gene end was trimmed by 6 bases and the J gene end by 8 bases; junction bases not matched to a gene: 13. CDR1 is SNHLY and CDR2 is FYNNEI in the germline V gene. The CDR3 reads CASRREGAARDTQYF. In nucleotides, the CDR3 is TGTGCCAGCAGGCGGGAGGGGGCCGCCAGGGATACCCAGTACTTC.

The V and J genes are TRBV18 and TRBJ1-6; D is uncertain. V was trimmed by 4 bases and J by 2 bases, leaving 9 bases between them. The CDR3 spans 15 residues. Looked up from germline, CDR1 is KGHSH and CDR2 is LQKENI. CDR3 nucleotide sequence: TGTGCCAGCTCACGAGCAGGAGCCTATAATTCACCCCTCCACTTT. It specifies CASSRAGAYNSPLHF.

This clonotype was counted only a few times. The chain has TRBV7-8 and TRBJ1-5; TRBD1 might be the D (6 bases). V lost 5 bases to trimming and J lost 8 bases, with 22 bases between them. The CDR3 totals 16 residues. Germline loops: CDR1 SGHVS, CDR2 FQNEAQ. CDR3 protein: CASSPDRWGALEPQHF. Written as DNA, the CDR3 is TGTGCCAGCAGCCCAGACAGGTGGGGTGCCCTGGAGCCCCAGCATTTT.